The 4 T cell receptor beta chains below were found in one sample sequenced in a study of PD-1 blockade in classical Hodgkin lymphoma. No patient escaped relapse after autologous stem cell transplantation, and brentuximab vedotin exposure varied. The data were produced by immunoSEQ multiplex PCR, yet TCRdb's version contains in-frame clones alone and is incomplete. The table has about 41,000 clones, roughly 70% seen once; the top ten hold about a fifth. This specimen was peripheral blood mononuclear cells (PBMCs), taken at baseline. These receptors all stem from a human donor with classical Hodgkin lymphoma.

The gene calls are TRBV6-5 and TRBJ2-7; D possibly corresponds to TRBD2 (5 bases). This CDR3 region has 14 residues. CDR1 and CDR2 from the germline V gene are MNHEY and SVGAGI. V was shortened by 0 bases and J by 4 bases, with 10 bases between the two germline ends. The CDR3 sequence is CASSYSRTEYEQYF. The DNA of the CDR3 is TGTGCCAGCAGTTACTCTAGGACTGAATACGAGCAGTACTTC.

This clone was detected a few times. The J gene is TRBJ2-3, the V gene TRBV7-2; D is uncertain. The CDR3 consists of 16 residues. V was shortened by 5 bases and J by 2 bases, with 17 bases between the two germline ends. Germline CDR1 and CDR2: SGHTA and FQGNSA. The CDR3 reads CASSLRIGSSTDTQYF. Here the CDR3 DNA reads TGTGCCAGCAGCCTACGCATAGGATCGTCCACAGATACGCAGTATTTT.

The chain joins TRBV9 to TRBJ1-4, with TRBD1 matching 8 bases. Germline trimming cut 3 bases from V and 4 bases from J; bases unmatched to any gene: 11. The V gene's germline CDR1 is SGDLS and CDR2 YYNGEE. This CDR3 is 17 amino acids long. The CDR3 coding sequence is TGTGCCAGCAGCGGTCCCGGGACAGGCGCCCTTAATGAAAAACTGTTTTTT. This gives the protein CASSGPGTGALNEKLFF.

The chain recombines TRBV7-9 with TRBJ2-2; D not certain. V lost 7 bases, J lost 1 base, and 19 bases lay in between. This CDR3 has 17 residues. The germline gives CDR1 SEHNR, CDR2 FQNEAQ (reference sequence). This CDR3 is CASTKFTAILNTGELFF. The CDR3 nucleotides are TGTGCCAGCACTAAATTTACAGCCATATTGAACACCGGGGAGCTGTTTTTT. Together with reference TRBV7-9 and TRBJ2-2, the CDR3 gives the full variable domain: DTGVSQNPRHKITKRGQNVTFRCDPISEHNRLYWYRQTLGQGPEFLTYFQNEAQLEKSRLLSDRFSAERPKGSFSTLEIQRTEQGDSAMYLCASTKFTAILNTGELFFGEGSRLTVL.